At least ten counts were recorded for the clone carrying this TCR beta chain. The antigen is not known. This entry is derived from a study of early T cells in non-severe SARS-CoV-2 infection. The study, taken as a whole, reports: Comparison of clonotypes with VDJdb favored anti-spike CD8 responses while missing private and CD4 specificities.

Individual cDNA molecules received unique molecular identifiers. TCRdb passed the 5' RACE reads through MiXCR, listing each CDR3 protein once. The data show 90,000 to 120,000 distinct CDR3 sequences, over 8.5% seen once. Per germline, CDR1 DFQATT and CDR2 SNEGSKA (reference sequence). There are 13 residues in the CDR3. V lost 5 bases and J lost 5; bases outside the gene matches: 7. This TCR derives from an adult who was a healthcare worker with PCR-confirmed SARS-CoV-2 infection or an uninfected control (not recorded which). Sequencing was performed on whole blood. The rearrangement joins TRBV20-1 to TRBJ2-3; 7 bases align to TRBD2. CDR3 protein: CSAREEVKDTQYF. In nucleotides, the CDR3 is TGCAGTGCTCGGGAGGAGGTTAAAGATACGCAGTATTTT.